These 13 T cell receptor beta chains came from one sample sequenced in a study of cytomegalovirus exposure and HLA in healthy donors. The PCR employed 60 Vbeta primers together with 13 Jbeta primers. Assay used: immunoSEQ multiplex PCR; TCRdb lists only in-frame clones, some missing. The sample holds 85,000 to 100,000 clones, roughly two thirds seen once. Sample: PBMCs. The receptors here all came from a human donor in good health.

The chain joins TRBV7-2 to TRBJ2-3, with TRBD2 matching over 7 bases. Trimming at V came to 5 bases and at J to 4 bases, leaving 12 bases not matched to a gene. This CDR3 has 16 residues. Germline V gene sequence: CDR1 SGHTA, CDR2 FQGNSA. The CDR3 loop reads CASSRPGGGFADTQYF. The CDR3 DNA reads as TGTGCCAGCAGCCGACCTGGCGGGGGTTTCGCAGATACGCAGTATTTT.

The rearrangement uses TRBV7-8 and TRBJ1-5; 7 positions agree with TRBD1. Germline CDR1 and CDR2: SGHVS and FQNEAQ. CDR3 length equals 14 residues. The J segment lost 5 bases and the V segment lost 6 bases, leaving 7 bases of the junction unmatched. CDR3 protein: CASSSRTGDQPQHF. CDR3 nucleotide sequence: TGTGCCAGCAGTTCTAGGACAGGAGATCAGCCCCAGCATTTT.

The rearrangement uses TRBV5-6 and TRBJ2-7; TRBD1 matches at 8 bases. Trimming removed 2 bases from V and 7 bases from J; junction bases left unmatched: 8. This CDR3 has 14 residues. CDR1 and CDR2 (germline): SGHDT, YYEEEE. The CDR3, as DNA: TGTGCCAGCAGCTTTGGACAGGGTCTGTGGGAGCAGTACTTC. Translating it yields CASSFGQGLWEQYF.

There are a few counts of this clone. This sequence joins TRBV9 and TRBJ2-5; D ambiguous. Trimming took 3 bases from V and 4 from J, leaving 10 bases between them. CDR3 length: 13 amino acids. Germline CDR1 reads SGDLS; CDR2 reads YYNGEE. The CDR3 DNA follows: TGTGCCAGCAGCGCCCTAAACCGAGAGACCCAGTACTTC. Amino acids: CASSALNRETQYF.

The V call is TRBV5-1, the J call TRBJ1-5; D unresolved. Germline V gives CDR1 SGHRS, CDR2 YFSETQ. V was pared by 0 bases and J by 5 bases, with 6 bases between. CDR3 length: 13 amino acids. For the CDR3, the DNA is TGCGCCAGCAGCTTGGCCCGCGATCAGCCCCAGCATTTT. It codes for CASSLARDQPQHF.

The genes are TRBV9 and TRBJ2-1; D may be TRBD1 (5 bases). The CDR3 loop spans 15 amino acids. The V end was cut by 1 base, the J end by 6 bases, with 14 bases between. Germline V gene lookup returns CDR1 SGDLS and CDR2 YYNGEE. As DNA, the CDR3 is TGTGCCAGCAGCGTAAGGGGCAATCCCCTCAATGAGCAGTTCTTC. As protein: CASSVRGNPLNEQFF.

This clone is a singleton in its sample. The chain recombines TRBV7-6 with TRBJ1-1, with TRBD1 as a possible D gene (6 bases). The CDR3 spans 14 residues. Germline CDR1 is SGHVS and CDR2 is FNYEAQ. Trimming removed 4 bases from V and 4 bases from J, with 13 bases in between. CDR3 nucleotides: TGTGCCAGCAGCTCCTGGGAGGGGGTCACTGAAGCTTTCTTT. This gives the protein CASSSWEGVTEAFF.

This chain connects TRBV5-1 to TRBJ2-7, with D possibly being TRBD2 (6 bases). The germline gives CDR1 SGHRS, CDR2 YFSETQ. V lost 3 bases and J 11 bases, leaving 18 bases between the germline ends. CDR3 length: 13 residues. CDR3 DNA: TGCGCCAGCAGCTCGACCGGGACTGCTCTGAAGTACTTC. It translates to CASSSTGTALKYF.

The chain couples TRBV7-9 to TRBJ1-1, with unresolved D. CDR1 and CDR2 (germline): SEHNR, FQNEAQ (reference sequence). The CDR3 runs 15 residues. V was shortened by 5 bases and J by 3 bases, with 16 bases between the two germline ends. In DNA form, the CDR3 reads TGTGCCAGCAGCCCCCATTGGGTGGGCGACACTGAAGCTTTCTTT. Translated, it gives CASSPHWVGDTEAFF.

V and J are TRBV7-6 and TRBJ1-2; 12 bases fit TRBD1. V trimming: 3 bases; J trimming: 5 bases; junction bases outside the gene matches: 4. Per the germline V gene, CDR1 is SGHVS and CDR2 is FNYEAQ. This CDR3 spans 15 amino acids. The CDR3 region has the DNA TGTGCCAGCAGCTTGGGGACAGGGGGCTCTTATGGCTACACCTTC. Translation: CASSLGTGGSYGYTF.

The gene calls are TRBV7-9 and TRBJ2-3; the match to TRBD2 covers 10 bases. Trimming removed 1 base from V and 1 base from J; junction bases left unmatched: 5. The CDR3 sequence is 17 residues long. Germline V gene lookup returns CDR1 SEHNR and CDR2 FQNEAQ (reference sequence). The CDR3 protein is CASSLGIGTSGTDTQYF. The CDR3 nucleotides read TGTGCCAGCAGCTTAGGTATTGGGACTAGCGGCACAGATACGCAGTATTTT. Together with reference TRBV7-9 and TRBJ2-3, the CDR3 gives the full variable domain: DTGVSQNPRHKITKRGQNVTFRCDPISEHNRLYWYRQTLGQGPEFLTYFQNEAQLEKSRLLSDRFSAERPKGSFSTLEIQRTEQGDSAMYLCASSLGIGTSGTDTQYFGPGTRLTVL.

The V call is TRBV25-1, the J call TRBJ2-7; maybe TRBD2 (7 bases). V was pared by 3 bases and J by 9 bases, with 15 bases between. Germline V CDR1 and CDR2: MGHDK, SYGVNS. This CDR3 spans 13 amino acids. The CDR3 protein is CASSERGLQRQYF. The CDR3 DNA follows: TGTGCCAGCAGTGAGCGGGGGCTACAGAGGCAGTACTTC.

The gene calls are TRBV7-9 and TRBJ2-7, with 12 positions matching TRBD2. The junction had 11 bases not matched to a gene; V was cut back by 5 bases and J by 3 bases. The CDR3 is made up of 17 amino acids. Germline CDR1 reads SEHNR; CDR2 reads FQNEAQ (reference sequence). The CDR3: CASSPRTSGALHYEQYF. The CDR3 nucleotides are TGTGCCAGCAGCCCCCGGACTAGCGGGGCGCTTCACTACGAGCAGTACTTC. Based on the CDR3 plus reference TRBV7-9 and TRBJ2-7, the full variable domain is DTGVSQNPRHKITKRGQNVTFRCDPISEHNRLYWYRQTLGQGPEFLTYFQNEAQLEKSRLLSDRFSAERPKGSFSTLEIQRTEQGDSAMYLCASSPRTSGALHYEQYFGPGTRLTVT.